This T cell receptor (beta chain) was recorded in a study of blood T cell repertoires in COVID-19. About the study: Collection of acute and convalescent COVID-19 samples took place in the United States, Italy and Spain. Nucleic acid was either cDNA or gDNA, and it came from T cells, B-cell-depleted T cells, or PBMCs.

Germline CDR1 MGHRA, CDR2 YSYEKL. Trimming cost V 4 bases and J 0 bases, with 16 bases left between them. This CDR3 comprises 17 residues. In the original processing: Nucleated cell number was recorded as an estimate derived from reference gene primer amplification. Some clones are missing from TCRdb's copy, which holds only in-frame ones; the method was immunoSEQ multiplex PCR. Clone size and V and J calls were adopted from that table, with D and trimming inferred from the DNA. The sample contains under 300,000 clones, about nine tenths of which appear only once. V is TRBV4-1 and J is TRBJ1-3; D remains ambiguous. The material sequenced was peripheral blood. The clonotype originates from a man in his fifties or sixties with acute or convalescent COVID-19. The CDR3 nucleotides are TGCGCCAGCAGCCCTAACCTCGGCCGGAGCTCTGGAAACACCATATATTTT. Its translation is CASSPNLGRSSGNTIYF.